The sequence of this T cell receptor (beta chain) was determined in a study of blood T cell repertoires in COVID-19. The CDR3 length is 17 residues. Germline CDR1 and CDR2: MGHRA and YSYEKL. V was clipped by 0 bases and J by 5 bases, with 17 bases between them. Original processing methods: From reference gene primer amplification, estimates of nucleated cell counts were derived. Assay used: immunoSEQ multiplex PCR; TCRdb lists only in-frame clones, some missing. The D gene and trimming were derived from the DNA, and the V and J assignments and clone size from that table. The sample contains a few hundred thousand clones, 70% to 90% of which appear only once.

Input material: peripheral blood. The sequence was collected from a woman aged 55-70 years with acute or convalescent COVID-19. The V gene is TRBV4-1, the J gene TRBJ1-5; maybe TRBD1 (5 bases). The CDR3 protein is CASSQDGGIGAHQPQHF. CDR3 nucleotide sequence: TGCGCCAGCAGCCAAGATGGGGGGATTGGGGCCCATCAGCCCCAGCATTTT.